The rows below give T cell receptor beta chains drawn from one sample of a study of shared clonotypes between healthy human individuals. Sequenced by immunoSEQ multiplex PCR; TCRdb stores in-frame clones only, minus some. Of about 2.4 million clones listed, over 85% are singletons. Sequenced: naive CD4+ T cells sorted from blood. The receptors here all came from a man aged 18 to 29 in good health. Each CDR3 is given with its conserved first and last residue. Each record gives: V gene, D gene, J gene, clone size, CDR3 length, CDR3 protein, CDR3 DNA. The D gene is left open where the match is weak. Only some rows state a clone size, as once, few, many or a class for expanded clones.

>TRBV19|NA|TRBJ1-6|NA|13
CASSRVGPFPLHF
TGTGCCAGTAGTAGGGTCGGCCCTTTCCCCCTCCACTTT
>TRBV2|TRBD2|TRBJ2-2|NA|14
CASSVLAGAGELFF
TGTGCCAGCAGTGTCCTAGCGGGAGCCGGGGAGCTGTTTTTT
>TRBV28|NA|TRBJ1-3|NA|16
CASSSPQGISGNTIYF
TGTGCCAGCAGCTCACCTCAGGGGATCTCTGGAAACACCATATATTTT
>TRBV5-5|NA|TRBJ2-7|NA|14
CASSPGPDSYEQYF
TGTGCCAGCAGCCCCGGCCCGGATAGCTACGAGCAGTACTTC
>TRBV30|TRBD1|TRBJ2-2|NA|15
CAWGQTGKIPGELFF
TGTGCCTGGGGTCAGACAGGGAAAATCCCCGGGGAGCTGTTTTTT
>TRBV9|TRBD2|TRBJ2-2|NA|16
CASSVEGLAGTGELFF
TGTGCCAGCAGCGTAGAGGGACTAGCGGGGACCGGGGAGCTGTTTTTT
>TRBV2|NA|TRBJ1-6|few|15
CASTATGNYNSPLHF
TGTGCCAGCACTGCGACAGGCAACTATAATTCACCCCTCCACTTT
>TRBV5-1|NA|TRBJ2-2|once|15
CASSLGPGITGELFF
TGCGCCAGCAGCTTGGGGCCGGGAATCACCGGGGAGCTGTTTTTT
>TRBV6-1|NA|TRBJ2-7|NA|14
CASSGNVGGFEQYF
TGTGCCAGCAGTGGTAACGTCGGAGGGTTCGAGCAGTACTTC
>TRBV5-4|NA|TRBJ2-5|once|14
CASSTGVREETQYF
TGTGCCAGCAGTACGGGGGTCAGAGAAGAGACCCAGTACTTC
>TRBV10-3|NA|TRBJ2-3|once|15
CAISAGDPSTDTQYF
TGTGCCATCAGTGCCGGGGATCCTAGCACAGATACGCAGTATTTT
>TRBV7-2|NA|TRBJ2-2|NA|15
CASSLVSGKAGELFF
TGTGCCAGCAGCTTGGTGAGCGGAAAGGCGGGGGAGCTGTTTTTT
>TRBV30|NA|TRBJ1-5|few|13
CAWGLGQRQPQHF
TGTGCCTGGGGTTTGGGTCAACGACAGCCCCAGCATTTT
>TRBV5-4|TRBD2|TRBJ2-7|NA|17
CASSPGGLAGGPHEQYF
TGTGCCAGCAGCCCCGGCGGACTAGCGGGAGGGCCCCACGAGCAGTACTTC
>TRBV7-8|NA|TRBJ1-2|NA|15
CASSSQPSTSYGYTF
TGTGCCAGCAGCTCCCAACCCTCGACAAGCTATGGCTACACCTTC
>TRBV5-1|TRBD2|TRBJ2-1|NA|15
CASSSLAGTNNEQFF
TGCGCCAGCAGCTCACTAGCGGGAACGAACAATGAGCAGTTCTTC
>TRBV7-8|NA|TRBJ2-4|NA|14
CASSLAGAKNIQYF
TGTGCCAGCAGCTTAGCAGGAGCCAAAAACATTCAGTACTTC
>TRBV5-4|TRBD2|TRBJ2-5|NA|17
CASSLGAAGNLQETQYF
TGTGCCAGCAGCTTGGGAGCAGCGGGGAACCTCCAAGAGACCCAGTACTTC
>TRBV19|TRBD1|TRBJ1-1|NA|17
CASSGPPGQGRVWGAFF
TGTGCCAGTAGTGGCCCTCCGGGACAGGGGAGAGTGTGGGGAGCTTTCTTT
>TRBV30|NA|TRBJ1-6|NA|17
CAWSVGDRSSYNSPLHF
TGTGCCTGGAGTGTCGGGGACCGAAGCTCCTATAATTCACCCCTCCACTTT
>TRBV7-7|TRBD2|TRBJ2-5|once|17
CASSLAGSGHLQETQYF
TGTGCTAGCAGCTTAGCCGGTAGCGGGCATTTGCAAGAGACCCAGTACTTC
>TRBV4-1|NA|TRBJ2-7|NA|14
CASSSPWGTYEQYF
TGCGCCAGCAGCTCGCCTTGGGGCACTTACGAGCAGTACTTC
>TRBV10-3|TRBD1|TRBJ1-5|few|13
CAISWDRGQPQHF
TGTGCCATCAGTTGGGACAGGGGCCAGCCCCAGCATTTT
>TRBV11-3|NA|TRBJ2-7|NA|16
CASSLPRESGLNEQYF
TGTGCCAGCAGCTTACCCCGGGAGTCGGGTTTGAACGAGCAGTACTTC
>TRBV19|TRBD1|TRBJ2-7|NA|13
CASSRQGIVEQYF
TGTGCCAGTAGTCGACAGGGAATAGTCGAGCAGTACTTC
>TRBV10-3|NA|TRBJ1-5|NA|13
CAINRQVNQPQHF
TGTGCCATCAATAGACAGGTTAATCAGCCCCAGCATTTT
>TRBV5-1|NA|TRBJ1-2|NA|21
CASSPRRVAGGGREGENGYTF
TGCGCCAGCAGCCCCAGGAGGGTAGCGGGAGGCGGCAGGGAAGGGGAAAATGGCTACACCTTC
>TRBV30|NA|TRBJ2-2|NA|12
CAWSVWAGELFF
TGTGCCTGGAGTGTATGGGCCGGGGAGCTGTTTTTT
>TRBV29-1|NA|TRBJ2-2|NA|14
CSVQRVLGTGELFF
TGCAGCGTACAGCGGGTTCTGGGAACCGGGGAGCTGTTTTTT
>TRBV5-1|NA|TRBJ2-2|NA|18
CASSLASWRSPEHRGAVF
TGCGCCAGCAGCTTGGCCAGTTGGAGATCTCCTGAACACCGGGGAGCTGTTTTT
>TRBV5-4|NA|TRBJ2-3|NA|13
CASSPTRTDTQYF
TGTGCCAGCAGCCCTACCCGCACAGATACGCAGTATTTT
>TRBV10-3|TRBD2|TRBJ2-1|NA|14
CAISESSGIDEQFF
TGTGCCATCAGTGAGTCCAGCGGGATCGATGAGCAGTTCTTC
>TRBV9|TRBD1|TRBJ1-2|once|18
CASSVYWAPGQGANGYTF
TGTGCCAGCAGCGTGTATTGGGCCCCTGGACAGGGGGCAAATGGCTACACCTTC
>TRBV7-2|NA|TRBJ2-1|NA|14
CASSRTTLGDEQFF
TGTGCCAGCAGCCGCACAACACTAGGTGATGAGCAGTTCTTC
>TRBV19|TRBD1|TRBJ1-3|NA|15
CASSPGQGNGNTIYF
TGTGCCAGTAGCCCGGGACAGGGGAATGGAAACACCATATATTTT
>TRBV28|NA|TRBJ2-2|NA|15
CASSLGDTYTGELFF
TGTGCCAGCAGTTTGGGGGACACTTACACCGGGGAGCTGTTTTTT
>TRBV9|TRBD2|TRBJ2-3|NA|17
CASSGPGLAGRLDTQYF
TGTGCCAGCAGCGGACCGGGACTAGCGGGCCGGTTAGATACGCAGTATTTT
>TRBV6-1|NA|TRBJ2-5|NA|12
CASSGALSTQYF
TGTGCCAGCAGTGGGGCCCTGTCGACCCAGTACTTC
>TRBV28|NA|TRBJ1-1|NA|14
CASSGETANTEAFF
TGTGCCAGCAGTGGAGAAACGGCGAACACTGAAGCTTTCTTT
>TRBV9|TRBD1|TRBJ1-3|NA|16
CASSVAPGQPGNTIYF
TGTGCCAGCAGCGTAGCCCCGGGACAGCCTGGAAACACCATATATTTT
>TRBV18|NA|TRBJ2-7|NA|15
CASSPRGQSSYEQYF
TGTGCCAGCTCACCACGCGGACAGAGCTCCTACGAGCAGTACTTC
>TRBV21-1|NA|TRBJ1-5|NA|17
CASSNLARQGARQPQHF
TGTGCCAGCAGCAATCTTGCCCGACAGGGGGCGCGGCAGCCCCAGCATTTT
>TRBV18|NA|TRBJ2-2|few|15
CASSPRVPDTGELFF
TGTGCCAGCTCACCACGCGTTCCGGACACCGGGGAGCTGTTTTTT
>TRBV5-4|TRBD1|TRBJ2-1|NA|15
CASSLEGQGWNEQFF
TGTGCCAGCAGCCTCGAAGGACAGGGATGGAATGAGCAGTTCTTC
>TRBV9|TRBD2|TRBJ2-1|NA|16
CASSVRAGGRRNEQFF
TGTGCCAGCAGCGTACGAGCGGGGGGGCGTAGAAATGAGCAGTTCTTC
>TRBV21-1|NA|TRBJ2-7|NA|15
CASRQAAADAYEQYF
TGTGCCAGCAGGCAAGCGGCTGCCGATGCTTACGAGCAGTACTTC
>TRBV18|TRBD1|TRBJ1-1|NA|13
CASSRGQEYEAFF
TGTGCCAGCTCACGCGGACAGGAGTATGAAGCTTTCTTT
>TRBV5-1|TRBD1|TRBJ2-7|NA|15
CASGLTGGAPYEQYF
TGCGCCAGCGGGTTGACAGGGGGCGCCCCCTACGAGCAGTACTTC
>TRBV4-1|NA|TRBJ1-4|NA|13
CASSLGLREKLFF
TGCGCCAGCAGCCTCGGGCTCCGGGAAAAACTGTTTTTT
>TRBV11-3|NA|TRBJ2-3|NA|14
CASSLDGTADTQYF
TGTGCCAGCAGCTTAGATGGCACAGCAGATACGCAGTATTTT
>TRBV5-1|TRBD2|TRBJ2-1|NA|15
CASSEGLAGNNEQFF
TGCGCCAGCAGCGAGGGACTAGCGGGTAACAATGAGCAGTTCTTC
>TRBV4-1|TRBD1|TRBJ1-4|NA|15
CASSQEGGGDEKLFF
TGCGCCAGCAGCCAAGAAGGGGGCGGTGATGAAAAACTGTTTTTT
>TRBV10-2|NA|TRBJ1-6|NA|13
CASRYEGSSPLHF
TGCGCCAGCAGATACGAGGGTTCCTCACCCCTCCACTTT
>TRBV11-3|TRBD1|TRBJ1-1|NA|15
CASSSNDRVNTEAFF
TGTGCCAGCAGTTCGAATGACAGGGTGAACACTGAAGCTTTCTTT